A single sample is the source of the 10 T cell receptor beta chains below, sequenced in a study of cytomegalovirus exposure and HLA in healthy donors. PCR used 60 Vbeta primers and 13 Jbeta primers. This table comes from immunoSEQ multiplex PCR, and its TCRdb copy is limited to in-frame clones, with some not included. This sample's table has some 30,000 clones. The sample consisted of PBMCs. These TCRs come from a woman in her thirties or forties in good health and CMV-seropositive.

The chain couples TRBV7-3 to TRBJ2-3; 12 nucleotides agree with TRBD2. This CDR3 contains 15 residues. The germline CDR1 and CDR2 sequences are SGHTA and FQGTGA. With V trimmed by 3 bases and J by 8 bases, 6 bases remained unmatched. Here the CDR3 DNA reads TGTGCCAGCAGCTTGACTAGCGGGAGAACGGGTACGCAGTATTTT. Translation: CASSLTSGRTGTQYF.

Written as DNA, the CDR3 is TGCGCCAGCAGCTTGGACGGTAGCGGGAGCGATGAGCAGTTCTTC. Translated: CASSLDGSGSDEQFF. This rearrangement joins TRBV5-1 to TRBJ2-1; 9 nucleotides agree with TRBD2. The J segment lost 8 bases and the V segment lost 0 bases, leaving 6 bases of the junction unmatched. CDR3 length equals 15 residues. Germline V gives CDR1 SGHRS, CDR2 YFSETQ.

The genes are TRBV2 and TRBJ2-5; 9 nucleotides match TRBD2. The germline V gene encodes CDR1 SNHLY and CDR2 FYNNEI. J lost 2 bases, V lost 8 bases, and 6 bases had no gene match. This CDR3 has 14 amino acids. The CDR3 region is CASEGREGQETQYF. The CDR3 region has the DNA TGTGCCAGCGAGGGGCGGGAGGGTCAAGAGACCCAGTACTTC.

Comment on this clone: Other DNA sequences in this specimen translate into the identical CDR3. The V and J genes are TRBV5-4 and TRBJ1-1; D call uncertain. The CDR3 runs 13 residues. In germline, CDR1 is SGHNT, CDR2 YYREEE (reference sequence). Trimming left V 6 bases short and J 1 base short, with 10 bases between. CDR3: CASNIRGNTEAFF. The CDR3 DNA sequence: TGTGCCAGCAATATACGGGGGAACACTGAAGCTTTCTTT.

The chain is built from TRBV7-3 and TRBJ2-2, with 7 positions matching TRBD1. The CDR3 extends over 15 amino acids. The trim removed 2 bases at V and 5 bases at J, leaving 5 bases unmatched. CDR1 is SGHTA, CDR2 FQGTGA, per germline. DNA for the CDR3: TGTGCCAGCAGCTTACTGACAGGGCCAACCGGGGAGCTGTTTTTT. As protein: CASSLLTGPTGELFF.

The DNA of the CDR3 is TGTGCCAGCAGCCCTGGACTGCCTCTCGAGCAGTACTTC. It codes for CASSPGLPLEQYF. The rearrangement joins TRBV6-5 to TRBJ2-7, with D perhaps matching TRBD2 (5 bases). Trimming took off 6 bases at V and 6 bases at J, with 15 bases between the two ends. The germline V gene encodes CDR1 MNHEY and CDR2 SVGAGI. The CDR3 extends over 13 amino acids.

The chain combines TRBV6-6 with TRBJ2-1, with D unresolved. The CDR3 runs to 13 residues. Between the trimmed V and J ends, which lost 6 bases and 5 bases, there was a span of 11 bases. Germline V lookup: CDR1 MNHNY, CDR2 SVGAGI (reference sequence). The CDR3 sequence is CASSKFANNEQFF. The CDR3 bases are TGTGCCAGCAGCAAGTTCGCTAACAATGAGCAGTTCTTC.

Note on this clone: Other DNA sequences of this sample code for an identical CDR3. This chain joins TRBV6-5 and TRBJ2-5, with a weak D call TRBD1 (6 bases). The germline V and J ends were trimmed by 6 bases and 2 bases, with 7 bases remaining between them. The germline V gene has CDR1 MNHEY and CDR2 SVGAGI. This CDR3 region has 12 residues. The CDR3 DNA sequence: TGTGCCAGCAGCAGGGGTCAAGAGACCCAGTACTTC. Translation gives CASSRGQETQYF.

V gene TRBV6-5 combines with J gene TRBJ1-1, with TRBD1 as a possible D gene (6 bases). Trimming cost V 2 bases and J 7 bases, with 14 bases left between them. The CDR3 has 14 residues. Germline assignment: CDR1 MNHEY and CDR2 SVGAGI. DNA for the CDR3: TGTGCCAGCAGTTACATCGGGGGGCTACTTGAAGCTTTCTTT. Translation: CASSYIGGLLEAFF.

The chain links TRBV11-3 to TRBJ2-5; perhaps TRBD2 as D (6 bases). CDR1 and CDR2 from the germline V gene are SGHNT and YENEEA. The V end was cut by 3 bases, the J end by 3 bases, with 14 bases between. CDR3 length equals 15 residues. The CDR3, as DNA: TGTGCCAGCAGCTTTGGTTTGCGGGAAAAAGAGACCCAGTACTTC. It translates to CASSFGLREKETQYF.